The subject of this entry is one T cell receptor beta chain. Its antigen is undetermined. It was roughly 10 milliliters of peripheral blood that were drawn from each donor. The entry originates in a study of blood T cells in healthy people across ages. Looking at the study overall: Every two T cells gave about one barcoded beta molecule via template switching.

Study findings and constraints: Estimated diversity across one million T cells was deemed an underestimate.

A sample-barcoded 5' primer and a J-beta primer mix were used in a second PCR of about 6 to 12 cycles. Through a template-switch adaptor with 12 random nucleotides, each cDNA molecule received a tag. From the 5' RACE reads, TCRdb called clonotypes with MiXCR, one entry per CDR3 protein. The table lists 1.5 million to 2 million distinct CDR3 sequences, about 28% of them singletons. Sequencing was carried out using blood. This receptor was identified in a woman in her thirties in good health.

The CDR3 reads CASSFAGREQYF. The CDR3 DNA sequence: TGTGCCAGCAGCTTCGCGGGACGTGAGCAGTACTTC. The chain joins TRBV7-9 to TRBJ2-7, with D tentatively TRBD2 (6 bases). V lost 3 bases and J 7 bases, leaving 10 bases between the germline ends. Per the germline V gene, CDR1 is SEHNR and CDR2 is FQNEAQ (reference sequence). This CDR3 spans 12 amino acids.